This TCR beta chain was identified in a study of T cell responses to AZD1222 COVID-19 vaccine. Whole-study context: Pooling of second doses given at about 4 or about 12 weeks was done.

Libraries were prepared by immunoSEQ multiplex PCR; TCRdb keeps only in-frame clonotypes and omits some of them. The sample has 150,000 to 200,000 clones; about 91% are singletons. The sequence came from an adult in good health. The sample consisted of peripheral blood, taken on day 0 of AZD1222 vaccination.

CDR3 in amino acids: CASSRQGVPYEQYF. CDR3 bases: TGTGCCAGTAGTCGCCAAGGGGTTCCCTACGAGCAGTACTTC. V usage is TRBV19 and J usage is TRBJ2-7; tentative D call: TRBD1 (5 bases). CDR1 is LNHDA, CDR2 SQIVND, per germline (reference sequence). The CDR3 is made up of 14 amino acids. The V end was cut by 5 bases, the J end by 2 bases, with 13 bases between.